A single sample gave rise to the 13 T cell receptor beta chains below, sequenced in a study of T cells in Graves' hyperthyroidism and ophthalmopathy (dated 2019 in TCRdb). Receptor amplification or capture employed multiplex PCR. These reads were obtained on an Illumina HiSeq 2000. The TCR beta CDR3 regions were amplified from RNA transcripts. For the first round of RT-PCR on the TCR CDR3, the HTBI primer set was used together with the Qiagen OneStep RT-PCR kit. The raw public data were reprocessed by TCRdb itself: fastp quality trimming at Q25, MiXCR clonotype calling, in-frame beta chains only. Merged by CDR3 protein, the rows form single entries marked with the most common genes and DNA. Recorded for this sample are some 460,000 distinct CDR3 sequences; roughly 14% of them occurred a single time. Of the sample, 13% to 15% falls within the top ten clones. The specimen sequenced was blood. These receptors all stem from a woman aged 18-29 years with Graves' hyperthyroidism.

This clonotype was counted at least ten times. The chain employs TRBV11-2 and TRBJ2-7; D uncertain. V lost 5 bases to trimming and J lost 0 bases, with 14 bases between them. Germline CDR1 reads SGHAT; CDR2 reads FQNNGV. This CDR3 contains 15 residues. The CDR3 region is CASSPPLENSYEQYF. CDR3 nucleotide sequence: TGTGCCAGCAGCCCACCCCTAGAGAACTCCTACGAGCAGTACTTC.

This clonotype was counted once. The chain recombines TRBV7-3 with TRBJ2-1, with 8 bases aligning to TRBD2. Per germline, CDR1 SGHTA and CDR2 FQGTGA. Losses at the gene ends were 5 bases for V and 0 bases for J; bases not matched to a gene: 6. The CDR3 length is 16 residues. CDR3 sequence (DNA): TGTGCCAGCAGCAACCGGGGGGGAGGCTCCTACAATGAGCAGTTCTTC. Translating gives CASSNRGGGSYNEQFF.

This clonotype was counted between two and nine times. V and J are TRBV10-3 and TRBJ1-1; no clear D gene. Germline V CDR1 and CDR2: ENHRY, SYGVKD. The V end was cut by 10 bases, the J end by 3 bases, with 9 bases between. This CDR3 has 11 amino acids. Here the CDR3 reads CASGRYTEAFF. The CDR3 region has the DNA TGTGCCAGTGGACGGTACACTGAAGCTTTCTTT.

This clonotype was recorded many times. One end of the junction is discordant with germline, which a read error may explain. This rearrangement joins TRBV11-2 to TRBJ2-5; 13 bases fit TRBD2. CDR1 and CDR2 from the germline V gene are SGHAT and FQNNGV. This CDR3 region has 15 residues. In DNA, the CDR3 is TGTGCCAGCAGCTGGACCGGGACTAGCGGGATGGAACCAGACTTC. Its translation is CASSWTGTSGMEPDF.

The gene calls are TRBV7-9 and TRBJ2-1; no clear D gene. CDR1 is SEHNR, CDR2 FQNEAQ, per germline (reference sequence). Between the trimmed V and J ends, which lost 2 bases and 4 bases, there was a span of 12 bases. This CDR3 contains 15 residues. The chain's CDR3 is CASSLSPTRYNEQFF. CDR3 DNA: TGTGCCAGCAGCTTAAGCCCAACCCGTTACAATGAGCAGTTCTTC. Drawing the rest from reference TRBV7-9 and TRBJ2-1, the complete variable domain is DTGVSQNPRHKITKRGQNVTFRCDPISEHNRLYWYRQTLGQGPEFLTYFQNEAQLEKSRLLSDRFSAERPKGSFSTLEIQRTEQGDSAMYLCASSLSPTRYNEQFFGPGTRLTVL.

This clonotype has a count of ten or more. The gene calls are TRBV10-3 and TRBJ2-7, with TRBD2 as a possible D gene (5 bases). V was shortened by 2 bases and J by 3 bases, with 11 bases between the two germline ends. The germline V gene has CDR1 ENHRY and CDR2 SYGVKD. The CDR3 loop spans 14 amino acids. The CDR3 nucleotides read TGTGCCATCAGTGAGACAGCGGTAAGCTACGAGCAGTACTTC. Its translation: CAISETAVSYEQYF.

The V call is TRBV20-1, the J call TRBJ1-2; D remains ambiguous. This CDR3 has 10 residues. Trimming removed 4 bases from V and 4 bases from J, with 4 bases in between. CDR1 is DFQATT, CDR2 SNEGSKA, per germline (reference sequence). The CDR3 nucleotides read TGCAGTGCTATGCCCTATGGCTACACCTTC. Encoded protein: CSAMPYGYTF.

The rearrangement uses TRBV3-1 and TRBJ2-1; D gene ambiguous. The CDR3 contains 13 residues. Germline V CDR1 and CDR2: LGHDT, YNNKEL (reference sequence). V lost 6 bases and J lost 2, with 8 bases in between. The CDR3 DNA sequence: TGTGCCAGCAGTCAGGCCGCCTACAATGAGCAGTTCTTC. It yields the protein CASSQAAYNEQFF.

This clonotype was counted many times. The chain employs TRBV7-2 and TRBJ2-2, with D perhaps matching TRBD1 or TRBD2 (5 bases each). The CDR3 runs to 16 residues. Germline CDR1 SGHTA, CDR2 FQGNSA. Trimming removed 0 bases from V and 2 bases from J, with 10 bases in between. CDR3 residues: CASSLAYGGNTGELFF. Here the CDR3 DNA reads TGTGCCAGCAGCTTAGCATATGGGGGAAACACCGGGGAGCTGTTTTTT.

The CDR3 loop reads CASSLTGQGAGEQYF. CDR3 bases: TGTGCCAGCTCCCTAACCGGACAGGGGGCGGGCGAGCAGTACTTC. The chain uses TRBV18 and TRBJ2-7; 11 bases line up with TRBD1. V lost 6 bases, J lost 6 bases, and 10 bases stayed unmatched. Germline CDR1 is KGHSH and CDR2 is LQKENI. CDR3 length: 15 residues.

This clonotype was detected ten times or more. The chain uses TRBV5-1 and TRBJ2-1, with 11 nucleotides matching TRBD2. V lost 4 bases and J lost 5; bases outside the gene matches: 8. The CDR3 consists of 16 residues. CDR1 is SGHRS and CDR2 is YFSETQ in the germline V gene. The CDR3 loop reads CASSGGGTSGNNEQFF. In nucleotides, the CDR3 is TGCGCCAGCAGCGGAGGGGGGACTAGCGGAAACAATGAGCAGTTCTTC.

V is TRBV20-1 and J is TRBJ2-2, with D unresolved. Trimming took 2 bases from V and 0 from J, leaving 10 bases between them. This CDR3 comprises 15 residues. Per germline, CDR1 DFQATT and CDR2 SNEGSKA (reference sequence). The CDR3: CSARTADANTGELFF. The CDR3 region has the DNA TGCAGTGCTAGAACGGCCGACGCGAACACCGGGGAGCTGTTTTTT.

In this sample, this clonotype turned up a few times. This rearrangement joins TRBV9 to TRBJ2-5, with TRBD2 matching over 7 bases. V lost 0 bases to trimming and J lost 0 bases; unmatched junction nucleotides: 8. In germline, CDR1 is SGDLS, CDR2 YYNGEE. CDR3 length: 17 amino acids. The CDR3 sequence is CASSVGATGGHQETQYF. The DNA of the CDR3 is TGTGCCAGCAGCGTAGGGGCGACGGGGGGACACCAAGAGACCCAGTACTTC.